Shown below are 31 T cell receptor beta chains from a single sample sequenced in a study of blood T cell repertoires in COVID-19. Profiling relied on immunoSEQ multiplex PCR, and the TCRdb table lists in-frame clones only, not all of them. This sample has over 200,000 clones; about 91% occur once, and the top ten carry 4% to 6%. Sequencing used peripheral blood. All receptors come from a woman aged 40 to 50 with acute or convalescent COVID-19.

The sample holds one count of this clone. The rearrangement joins TRBV7-2 to TRBJ2-1, with D hard to call. Germline CDR1 SGHTA, CDR2 FQGNSA. Trimming pared 5 bases from V and 8 bases from J, leaving 16 bases between. CDR3 size: 14 residues. CDR3 region: CASSPPSLSHEQFF. DNA of the CDR3: TGTGCCAGCAGCCCTCCTTCCCTTAGCCATGAGCAGTTCTTC.

This clone was detected only once. J is TRBJ1-2 and V is TRBV2, with 8 bases fitting TRBD1. This CDR3 contains 16 residues. CDR1 is SNHLY and CDR2 is FYNNEI in the germline V gene. V gave up 7 bases and J gave up 2 bases; unmatched junction bases: 12. The CDR3 is CASNVQGAIGNYGYTF. The CDR3, as DNA: TGTGCCAGCAACGTCCAGGGGGCTATAGGAAACTATGGCTACACCTTC.

The chain uses TRBV18 and TRBJ2-1, with D tentatively TRBD2 (6 bases). This CDR3 contains 15 residues. Per the germline V gene, CDR1 is KGHSH and CDR2 is LQKENI. V gave up 0 bases and J gave up 3 bases, with 9 bases separating them. CDR3 DNA: TGTGCCAGCTCACCACCGGACGGGGGCTACAATGAGCAGTTCTTC. Amino acids: CASSPPDGGYNEQFF.

CDR3 DNA sequence: TGTGCCAGCAGTTTCTCAGGGGACTCGAATCAGCCCCAGCATTTT. Encoded protein: CASSFSGDSNQPQHF. The rearrangement links TRBV6-5 to TRBJ1-5, with D maybe TRBD1 (6 bases). This CDR3 has 15 residues. CDR1 and CDR2 from the germline V gene are MNHEY and SVGAGI. The V gene lost 4 bases and the J gene lost 4 bases, with 14 bases spanning the gap.

The gene calls are TRBV24-1 and TRBJ1-1; 10 positions agree with TRBD1. Germline V lookup: CDR1 KGHDR, CDR2 SFDVKD. Losses at the gene ends were 7 bases for V and 1 base for J; bases not matched to a gene: 2. The CDR3 spans 14 residues. CDR3 sequence reads: CATRTGGKNTEAFF. The CDR3 region has the DNA TGTGCCACCAGGACAGGGGGCAAGAACACTGAAGCTTTCTTT.

V gene TRBV4-1 combines with J gene TRBJ2-4, with 12 bases lining up with TRBD2. J lost 0 bases, V lost 0 bases, and 9 bases had no gene match. This CDR3 is built from 20 residues. Germline CDR1 is MGHRA and CDR2 is YSYEKL. The CDR3 region has the DNA TGCGCCAGCAGCCAAGATGCGGCTAGCGGGGGGGATTTAGCCAAAAACATTCAGTACTTC. Protein: CASSQDAASGGDLAKNIQYF.

This chain links TRBV5-6 with TRBJ1-2; D is perhaps TRBD1 (6 bases). CDR1 is SGHDT and CDR2 is YYEEEE in the germline V gene. The V end lost 1 base, the J end lost 5 bases, and 15 bases lay between the germline ends. The CDR3 has 15 residues. This CDR3 reads CASSLSPGDSYGYTF. DNA for the CDR3: TGTGCCAGCAGCTTGTCACCAGGGGATTCGTATGGCTACACCTTC.

J is TRBJ1-2 and V is TRBV9; 8 bases agree with TRBD1. The CDR3 has 15 residues. J lost 5 bases, V lost 1 base, and 7 bases had no gene match. Germline CDR1 reads SGDLS; CDR2 reads YYNGEE. The CDR3 bases are TGTGCCAGCAGCGTATCACCAGGACAGGGTTATGGCTACACCTTC. It is translated as CASSVSPGQGYGYTF.

The chain has TRBV7-3 and TRBJ1-1; D might be TRBD1 (6 bases). CDR1 SGHTA and CDR2 FQGTGA come from the germline V gene. V was pared by 3 bases and J by 3 bases, with 8 bases between. The CDR3 is 13 residues long. CDR3: CASSFYRDTEAFF. Written as DNA, the CDR3 is TGTGCCAGCAGCTTTTACAGGGACACTGAAGCTTTCTTT. The full variable domain, completed using reference TRBV7-3 and TRBJ1-1, is GAGVSQTPSNKVTEKGKYVELRCDPISGHTALYWYRQSLGQGPEFLIYFQGTGAADDSGLPNDRFFAVRPEGSVSTLKIQRTERGDSAVYLCASSFYRDTEAFFGQGTRLTVV.

This chain uses TRBV11-2 with TRBJ2-1, with 9 bases matching TRBD2. The CDR3 length is 17 residues. V lost 4 bases to trimming and J lost 9 bases; unmatched junction nucleotides: 16. Germline V gives CDR1 SGHAT, CDR2 FQNNGV. Here the CDR3 DNA reads TGTGCCAGCAGCTCCAGGGGGGGGACTAGCAGGGGAAGTGAGCAGTTCTTC. This translates into CASSSRGGTSRGSEQFF.

The chain is built from TRBV7-8 and TRBJ1-3; 9 positions agree with TRBD1. The CDR3 runs 15 residues. V lost 5 bases to trimming and J lost 2 bases; unmatched junction nucleotides: 4. Looked up from germline, CDR1 is SGHVS and CDR2 is FQNEAQ. Here the CDR3 DNA reads TGTGCCAGCAGCATAGGGACAGGGACTGGAAACACCATATATTTT. It encodes CASSIGTGTGNTIYF. The full variable domain, completed using reference TRBV7-8 and TRBJ1-3, is GAGVSQSPRYKVAKRGQDVALRCDPISGHVSLFWYQQALGQGPEFLTYFQNEAQLDKSGLPSDRFFAERPEGSVSTLKIQRTQQEDSAVYLCASSIGTGTGNTIYFGEGSWLTVV.

This clone turned up a few times. The chain combines TRBV14 with TRBJ1-1, with D possibly matching TRBD1 (6 bases). This CDR3 is 16 amino acids long. V was pared by 1 base and J by 3 bases, with 15 bases between. Germline-derived CDR1 and CDR2 are SGHDN and FVKESK. The CDR3 coding sequence is TGTGCCAGCAGCCAAGGGGGCCACCACAGGGACACTGAAGCTTTCTTT. This gives the protein CASSQGGHHRDTEAFF.

The chain joins TRBV6-5 to TRBJ1-5; D uncertain. Germline CDR1 is MNHEY and CDR2 is SVGAGI. The CDR3 extends over 13 amino acids. V was shortened by 8 bases and J by 8 bases, with 16 bases between the two germline ends. CDR3 sequence (DNA): TGTGCCAGCGGCCGGGGAGGTGGTAAGCCCCAGCATTTT. Protein sequence: CASGRGGGKPQHF.

The V and J genes are TRBV4-1 and TRBJ2-3; 10 bases line up with TRBD2. CDR1 and CDR2 from the germline V gene are MGHRA and YSYEKL. This CDR3 is built from 17 residues. V shed 1 base, J shed 5 bases, and the junction held 9 bases outside the gene matches. The CDR3 region has the DNA TGCGCCAGCAGCCAAGGACTAGCTAGCGGGGGACTAGATACGCAGTATTTT. Encoded protein: CASSQGLASGGLDTQYF.

Only one count was recorded for this clone. The CDR3 nucleotides read TGTGCCAGCAGTAGACAGTACTCTGGAAACACCATATATTTT. Protein: CASSRQYSGNTIYF. J is TRBJ1-3 and V is TRBV2, with TRBD1 as a possible D gene (5 bases). From germline, CDR1 is SNHLY and CDR2 FYNNEI. This CDR3 region has 14 residues. Trimming left V 5 bases short and J 0 bases short, with 8 bases between.

V and J are TRBV6-1 and TRBJ1-2; D gene ambiguous. V gave up 3 bases and J gave up 0 bases, with 5 bases separating them. CDR1 and CDR2 from the germline V gene are MNHNS and SASEGT. The CDR3 runs to 13 residues. The CDR3 loop is CASSERSNYGYTF. CDR3 bases: TGTGCCAGCAGTGAGAGATCTAACTATGGCTACACCTTC.

This clone was seen once. The CDR3 DNA reads as TGTGCCACCAGTGATCCAGGACAGGGGTTAATCACAGATACGCAGTATTTT. This encodes CATSDPGQGLITDTQYF. The V gene is TRBV24-1, the J gene TRBJ2-3; TRBD1 matches 9 bases. V shed 3 bases and J 2 bases; nucleotides not matched to a gene: 8. The CDR3 contains 17 residues. CDR1 and CDR2 from the germline V gene are KGHDR and SFDVKD.

This sequence joins TRBV5-1 and TRBJ2-3, with 12 bases that match TRBD2. V was clipped by 3 bases and J by 2 bases; unmatched bases: 7. In germline, CDR1 is SGHRS, CDR2 YFSETQ. The CDR3 has 17 amino acids. CDR3 loop: CASSSSGLAGHTDTQYF. The CDR3 region has the DNA TGCGCCAGCAGCTCATCCGGACTAGCGGGACACACAGATACGCAGTATTTT.

The chain combines TRBV10-2 with TRBJ1-1; D call uncertain. The CDR3 is 13 amino acids. Germline V gene data show CDR1 as WSHSY and CDR2 as SAAADI. Deletions cut 8 bases from V and 11 bases from J, with 21 bases between. The CDR3 reads CASFLGPGLRAFF. The DNA for the CDR3 is TGCGCCAGCTTTCTCGGACCGGGGTTAAGGGCTTTCTTT.

The chain links TRBV5-4 to TRBJ2-3, with D hard to call. Germline V lookup: CDR1 SGHNT, CDR2 YYREEE (reference sequence). Trimming removed 1 base at V and 0 bases at J, with 9 bases between. This CDR3 has 15 residues. CDR3: CASSLNPTSTDTQYF. The CDR3 nucleotides read TGTGCCAGCAGCTTGAACCCAACTAGCACAGATACGCAGTATTTT.

The rearrangement joins TRBV5-6 to TRBJ1-1, with no clear D. The germline gives CDR1 SGHDT, CDR2 YYEEEE. The CDR3 sequence is 14 residues long. Trimming removed 0 bases at V and 7 bases at J, with 13 bases between. The chain's CDR3 is CASSLAEERIEAFF. The CDR3 coding sequence is TGTGCCAGCAGCTTGGCCGAGGAGAGAATTGAAGCTTTCTTT.

The chain joins TRBV9 to TRBJ2-1; 13 bases agree with TRBD2. Trimming cost V 5 bases and J 8 bases; bases outside gene matches: 7. The CDR3 is made up of 15 amino acids. Germline V CDR1 and CDR2: SGDLS, YYNGEE. CDR3 DNA sequence: TGTGCCAGCAGGGTCACTAGCGGGGGGGCTGATGAGCAGTTCTTC. It codes for CASRVTSGGADEQFF. Full variable domain (missing parts from reference TRBV9 and TRBJ2-1): DSGVTQTPKHLITATGQRVTLRCSPRSGDLSVYWYQQSLDQGLQFLIQYYNGEERAKGNILERFSAQQFPDLHSELNLSSLELGDSALYFCASRVTSGGADEQFFGPGTRLTVL.

The V and J genes are TRBV2 and TRBJ1-2, with 10 bases that match TRBD1. Germline values: CDR1 SNHLY, CDR2 FYNNEI. With V trimmed by 2 bases and J by 9 bases, 9 bases remained unmatched. The CDR3 covers 15 residues. The CDR3 protein is CASSESPWTGGSYTF. In nucleotides, the CDR3 is TGTGCCAGCAGTGAATCCCCCTGGACAGGGGGGAGCTACACCTTC.

The rearrangement uses TRBV5-1 and TRBJ2-7; 12 bases line up with TRBD1. Unmatched junction bases numbered 6, after V lost 4 bases and J lost 7 bases. The length of the CDR3 is 14 residues. CDR1 is SGHRS and CDR2 is YFSETQ in the germline V gene. CDR3 in amino acids: CASSLGQGAKEQYV. The CDR3 DNA is TGCGCCAGCAGCCTGGGACAGGGGGCGAAGGAGCAGTACGTC.

The chain uses TRBV9 and TRBJ1-1; D gene ambiguous. There are 15 residues in the CDR3. Trimming left V 0 bases short and J 4 bases short, with 13 bases between. Per germline, CDR1 SGDLS and CDR2 YYNGEE. DNA of the CDR3: TGTGCCAGCAGCGTAGGGGCAGCAGGCGTCACTGAAGCTTTCTTT. As protein: CASSVGAAGVTEAFF.

The rearrangement joins TRBV7-2 to TRBJ1-4, with 7 bases fitting TRBD1. V dropped 2 bases and J dropped 13; count of bases not matched to a gene: 7. CDR3 length: 13 amino acids. Germline CDR1 is SGHTA and CDR2 is FQGNSA. The CDR3 nucleotides are TGTGCCAGCAGCTTAAAGAGGGGGCTGGGACTGTTTTTT. As protein: CASSLKRGLGLFF.

This chain links TRBV24-1 with TRBJ1-1, with D tentatively TRBD1 (6 bases). V gave up 3 bases and J gave up 10 bases, with 14 bases separating them. CDR3 size: 13 residues. The germline V gene encodes CDR1 KGHDR and CDR2 SFDVKD. The CDR3 nucleotides read TGTGCCACCAGTGATCCCCCAGGGGCACGAGCTTTCTTT. This gives the protein CATSDPPGARAFF.

This chain connects TRBV10-1 to TRBJ1-4; D remains unclear. The germline gives CDR1 WNHNN, CDR2 SYGVQD (reference sequence). CDR3 size: 15 residues. The V end was cut by 0 bases, the J end by 0 bases, with 5 bases between. The CDR3 reads CASSESLATNEKLFF. The CDR3 DNA follows: TGCGCCAGCAGTGAGTCACTCGCAACTAATGAAAAACTGTTTTTT.

This sequence joins TRBV27 and TRBJ1-5; D is unresolved. The CDR3 is made up of 13 amino acids. Germline V gene sequence: CDR1 MNHEY, CDR2 SMNVEV (reference sequence). Trimming removed 3 bases at V and 1 base at J, with 4 bases between. Here the CDR3 reads CASSFSSNQPQHF. In nucleotides, the CDR3 is TGTGCCAGCAGTTTTTCAAGCAATCAGCCCCAGCATTTT.

The chain is built from TRBV9 and TRBJ2-1; D unclear. The germline CDR1 and CDR2 sequences are SGDLS and YYNGEE. The CDR3 covers 11 residues. V was clipped by 0 bases and J by 10 bases, with 5 bases between them. CDR3 region: CASSVGSEQFF. CDR3 sequence (DNA): TGTGCCAGCAGCGTAGGGAGCGAGCAGTTCTTC.

The V gene is TRBV12-5, the J gene TRBJ1-1; 7 bases agree with TRBD1. The germline V gene encodes CDR1 LGHNT and CDR2 FRNRAP. V dropped 0 bases and J dropped 5; count of bases not matched to a gene: 15. The CDR3 runs to 18 residues. The CDR3 coding sequence is TGTGCTAGTGGTTTGGTGAATTACAGGGGCGAAAAGAAAACTGAAGCTTTCTTT. Amino acid sequence: CASGLVNYRGEKKTEAFF.